This T cell receptor beta chain is drawn from a study of OX40 agonist ivuxolimab in advanced cancers. This clone has a single count. Clones were sequenced by immunoSEQ multiplex PCR, and TCRdb holds only the in-frame ones, with some missing. The sample carries approximately 68,000 clones, over 80% recorded once. Germline CDR1 reads LGHNA; CDR2 reads YNFKEQ. This CDR3 region has 15 residues. V lost 0 bases and J 5 bases, leaving 13 bases between the germline ends. The TCR comes from an adult with an advanced solid tumor such as melanoma, head and neck, liver or kidney cancer. The material was CD4+ or CD8+ T cells sorted from blood, obtained in a trial of the OX40 agonist ivuxolimab. The V gene is TRBV4-2, the J gene TRBJ1-1; perhaps TRBD1 as D (5 bases). The DNA of the CDR3 is TGTGCCAGCAGCCAAGATGGGCGGGGGGGAACTGAAGCTTTCTTT. The encoded protein is CASSQDGRGGTEAFF.